Presented here are 15 T cell receptor beta chains from one specimen sequenced in a study of cytomegalovirus exposure and HLA in healthy donors. Assay: immunoSEQ multiplex PCR; the TCRdb copy retains only in-frame clones and omits some. This sample carries 120,000 or so clones, around 88% of them seen once, and the ten largest clones take roughly 5.3%. The sequenced sample was PBMCs. The receptors shown here come from a man aged 18 to 35 in good health and CMV-seronegative.

This chain uses TRBV18 with TRBJ2-3; TRBD2 agrees at 8 bases. The CDR3 length is 14 residues. J gave up 4 bases and V 8 bases, and 8 bases lay outside the gene matches. Germline V gene lookup returns CDR1 KGHSH and CDR2 LQKENI. The CDR3 nucleotides read TGTGCCAGCCGCCGCGGGGGGAGCGCAGATACGCAGTATTTT. This codes for CASRRGGSADTQYF. The full variable domain, completed using reference TRBV18 and TRBJ2-3, is NAGVMQNPRHLVRRRGQEARLRCSPMKGHSHVYWYRQLPEEGLKFMVYLQKENIIDESGMPKERFSAEFPKEGPSILRIQQVVRGDSAAYFCASRRGGSADTQYFGPGTRLTVL.

The rearrangement joins TRBV9 to TRBJ2-7; 7 bases fit TRBD1. The CDR3 is made up of 14 amino acids. J lost 0 bases, V lost 2 bases, and 2 bases had no gene match. Germline loops: CDR1 SGDLS, CDR2 YYNGEE. CDR3 in amino acids: CASSVQGDSYEQYF. CDR3 nucleotide sequence: TGTGCCAGCAGCGTCCAGGGGGACTCCTACGAGCAGTACTTC.

The chain's CDR3 is CAWSAGMMNTEAFF. The CDR3 bases are TGTGCCTGGAGTGCTGGCATGATGAACACTGAAGCTTTCTTT. The chain is built from TRBV30 and TRBJ1-1, with D unresolved. V was trimmed by 1 base and J by 0 bases, leaving 9 bases between them. CDR3 length: 14 amino acids. CDR1 GTSNPN and CDR2 SVGIG come from the germline V gene (reference sequence).

This sequence joins TRBV6-1 and TRBJ2-3; the match to TRBD2 covers 9 bases. CDR3 length: 16 residues. Germline values: CDR1 MNHNS, CDR2 SASEGT. V dropped 4 bases and J dropped 0; count of bases not matched to a gene: 5. This CDR3 is CASSVSSGASTDTQYF. In DNA, the CDR3 is TGTGCCAGCAGTGTGTCTAGCGGGGCTAGCACAGATACGCAGTATTTT.

V gene TRBV4-1 combines with J gene TRBJ2-7; D call uncertain. The germline gives CDR1 MGHRA, CDR2 YSYEKL. The length of the CDR3 is 14 residues. V shed 0 bases and J shed 3 bases, with 9 bases lying between them. In DNA, the CDR3 is TGCGCCAGCAGCCAAGAGCGGTACTACTACGAGCAGTACTTC. The encoded protein is CASSQERYYYEQYF.

This CDR3 reads CSAGDPRGVNEKLFF. The CDR3, as DNA: TGCAGCGCCGGGGACCCCCGGGGGGTAAATGAAAAACTGTTTTTT. The rearrangement uses TRBV29-1 and TRBJ1-4, with a possible D match to TRBD1 (5 bases). With 7 bases removed from V and 5 bases from J, the gap between germline ends came to 20 bases. Looked up from germline, CDR1 is SQVTM and CDR2 is ANQGSEA. There are 15 residues in the CDR3.

The chain uses TRBV27 and TRBJ2-7; TRBD1 matches 8 bases. The CDR3 sequence is 15 residues long. V was clipped by 8 bases and J by 2 bases; unmatched bases: 11. Germline-derived CDR1 and CDR2 are MNHEY and SMNVEV (reference sequence). Written as DNA, the CDR3 is TGTGCCAGCCAAGACCAGGGGGCGCCGACCTACGAGCAGTACTTC. Translating it yields CASQDQGAPTYEQYF.

V is TRBV5-1 and J is TRBJ1-2; 9 positions agree with TRBD1. CDR3 length: 15 residues. The J segment lost 5 bases and the V segment lost 3 bases, leaving 8 bases of the junction unmatched. Looked up from germline, CDR1 is SGHRS and CDR2 is YFSETQ. Here the CDR3 reads CASSSGQGQRYGYTF. The CDR3 DNA is TGCGCCAGCAGCTCGGGACAGGGTCAGAGGTATGGCTACACCTTC.

Of note for this clone: Other DNA variants within this sample encode the same CDR3. J is TRBJ1-4 and V is TRBV5-1; 9 bases line up with TRBD1. The junction had 1 base not matched to a gene; V was cut back by 3 bases and J by 4 bases. CDR3 length: 14 residues. Germline lookup yields CDR1 SGHRS and CDR2 YFSETQ. CDR3 region: CASSSGQGNEKLFF. The CDR3 coding sequence is TGCGCCAGCAGCTCGGGACAGGGTAATGAAAAACTGTTTTTT.

The chain recombines TRBV30 with TRBJ2-3, with 7 bases aligning to TRBD1. With V trimmed by 8 bases and J by 0 bases, 2 bases remained unmatched. Germline V CDR1 and CDR2: GTSNPN, SVGIG (reference sequence). CDR3 size: 12 residues. As DNA, the CDR3 is TGTGCCGGGACAGTTAGCACAGATACGCAGTATTTT. Amino acid sequence: CAGTVSTDTQYF.

The J gene is TRBJ1-3, the V gene TRBV14; a possible D gene is TRBD1 (6 bases). The CDR3 spans 20 residues. With 5 bases removed from V and 0 bases from J, the gap between germline ends came to 26 bases. Germline lookup yields CDR1 SGHDN and CDR2 FVKESK. CDR3 sequence (DNA): TGTGCCAGCAGCACAGAGGGGGAAGCGAACTTAAAAGTCTCTGGAAACACCATATATTTT. It yields the protein CASSTEGEANLKVSGNTIYF.

This clone was detected only once. This chain joins TRBV7-2 and TRBJ2-7; TRBD2 matches at 8 bases. CDR1 is SGHTA, CDR2 FQGNSA, per germline. Losses at the gene ends were 4 bases for V and 5 bases for J; bases not matched to a gene: 13. This CDR3 region has 16 residues. The CDR3 here is CASSSDSGTRRHEQYF. CDR3 sequence (DNA): TGTGCCAGCAGCTCGGACTCCGGGACTAGACGCCACGAGCAGTACTTC.

The chain couples TRBV30 to TRBJ2-2; D perhaps matches TRBD2 (6 bases). This CDR3 region has 13 residues. Germline CDR1 reads GTSNPN; CDR2 reads SVGIG (reference sequence). Trimming stripped 0 bases from V and 7 bases from J, with 9 bases between. The CDR3, as DNA: TGTGCCTGGAGTGTTGGCGGGAACGGGGAGCTGTTTTTT. It is translated as CAWSVGGNGELFF.

The chain uses TRBV18 and TRBJ2-7; possibly TRBD1 for D (5 bases). CDR3 length equals 13 residues. Germline loops: CDR1 KGHSH, CDR2 LQKENI. V lost 3 bases and J 3 bases, leaving 9 bases between the germline ends. The CDR3 DNA reads TGTGCCAGCTCACCCCGAGACAGCTACGAGCAGTACTTC. Translated, it gives CASSPRDSYEQYF.

This clone was recorded once. In DNA, the CDR3 is TGCGCCAGCAGATCGGGGGGCGCAGAGACCCAGTACTTC. Translated: CASRSGGAETQYF. V is TRBV5-1 and J is TRBJ2-5; D perhaps matches TRBD2 (7 bases). V was trimmed by 5 bases and J by 4 bases, leaving 12 bases between them. CDR1 is SGHRS, CDR2 YFSETQ, per germline. The CDR3 length is 13 residues.